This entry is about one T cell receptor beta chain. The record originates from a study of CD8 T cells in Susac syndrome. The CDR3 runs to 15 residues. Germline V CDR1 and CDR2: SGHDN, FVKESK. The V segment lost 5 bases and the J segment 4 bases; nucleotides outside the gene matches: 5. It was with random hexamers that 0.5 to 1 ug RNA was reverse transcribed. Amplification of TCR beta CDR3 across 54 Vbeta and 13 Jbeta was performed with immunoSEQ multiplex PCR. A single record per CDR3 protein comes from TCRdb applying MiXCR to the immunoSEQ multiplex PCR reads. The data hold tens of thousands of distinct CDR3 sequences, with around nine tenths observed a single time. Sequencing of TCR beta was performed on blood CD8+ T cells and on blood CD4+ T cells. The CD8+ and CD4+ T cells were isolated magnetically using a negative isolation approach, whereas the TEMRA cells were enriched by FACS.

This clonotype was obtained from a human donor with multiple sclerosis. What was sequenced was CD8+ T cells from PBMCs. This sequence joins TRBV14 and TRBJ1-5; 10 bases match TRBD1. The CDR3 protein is CASSFRDRGNQPQHF. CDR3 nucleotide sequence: TGTGCCAGCAGCTTTAGGGACAGGGGAAATCAGCCCCAGCATTTT.